This is a list of T cell receptor beta chains from one sample in a study of shared clonotypes between healthy human individuals. Some clones are missing from TCRdb's copy, which holds only in-frame ones; the method was immunoSEQ multiplex PCR. The profile shows 2 million to 2.5 million clones, approximately 90% of them singletons. Sequencing used naive CD4+ T cells from PBMCs. These receptors all come from a man in his late teens or twenties in good health. Some clones in this sample may be carry-over from other donors' samples. CDR3s include the opening cysteine and the closing phenylalanine or tryptophan. Clone size is not always given. Where it is, it says once, few, many or a class for expanded clones.

TRBV19 - 14 CASRPGGSNYGYTF
TRBV19 - 15 CASSSRGQVSEKLFF
TRBV19 few 15 CASTKSTGLTGELFF
TRBV5-1 - 17 CASTPGPVWVFPYEQYF
TRBV5-1 once 13 CASSPGTGETQYF
TRBV28 - 12 CASGQLNEKLFF
TRBV30 - 11 CAWSTPDTQYF
TRBV19 - 17 CASSISRDKYSNQPQHF
TRBV11-3 - 17 CASSSGGGTSGAYEQYF
TRBV6-6 - 15 CASEGTAGGRGEQYF
TRBV6-6 once 12 CASSPPGYEQYF
TRBV11-2 - 14 CASSLAWRPYEQYF
TRBV6-5 once 16 CASSYSSLRGTGELFF
TRBV6-6 - 15 CASRPGDRRPYEQYF
TRBV28 - 17 CASTPSGEGVLTDTQYF
TRBV9 - 13 CASSVATYNEQFF
TRBV7-9 - 14 CASSLVRTGEKLFF
TRBV6-5 - 13 CASSPQDNYGYTF
TRBV28 - 18 CASRTTSGRSSGANVLTF
TRBV21-1 - 14 CASRTSGRAYEQYF
TRBV2 - 13 CASSRQGNTEAFF
TRBV7-9 - 12 CASSLTGGRQYF
TRBV5-1 - 12 CASSSNTGELFF
TRBV5-1 once 13 CASSLGQITEAFF
TRBV28 - 16 CASSLLTPHRGQPQHF
TRBV5-1 - 15 CASSSDYGSTDTQYF
TRBV28 - 15 CASSSVSGSSYEQYF
TRBV5-6 - 15 CASSLLDRGGTEAFF
TRBV12-5 - 14 CASGLAVQGGTQYF
TRBV6-5 - 15 CASRVTGGAKNIQYF
TRBV19 - 14 CASSPGTSYYEQYF
TRBV5-1 - 15 CASSFGGIGSYEQYF
TRBV21-1 - 19 CASRSNPSGFYLGTGELFF
TRBV7-9 - 15 CASSLVRTSTDTQYF
TRBV11-3 - 11 CASSFRGELFF
TRBV4-3 - 15 CASSQDTTGEVGYTF
TRBV9 - 15 CASSGWDRGDTEAFF
TRBV18 - 15 CASSPEGTTMNGYTF
TRBV9 - 13 CASSVAQQETQYF
TRBV25-1 - 14 CASSLPGQPYEQYF
TRBV5-1 - 15 CASSPLGTGGEKLFF
TRBV4-2 - 18 CASSPLDTGPRSGNTIYF
TRBV11-3 - 14 CASSSRNSGNTIYF
TRBV30 - 15 CAWSPGTGATGELFF
TRBV9 - 15 CASSGAAGRWETQYF
TRBV19 - 14 CASTRGVSGEKLFF
TRBV7-2 - 13 CASSLLGAGELFF
TRBV28 - 14 CASSAGRGNEKLFF
TRBV10-3 - 17 CAISESGQGAAVYGYTF
TRBV2 - 14 CASSPLVGGETQYF
TRBV6-4 - 13 CASSDRPGNTIYF
TRBV10-3 - 17 CAISEGAGTSSLNEQFF
TRBV4-2 - 17 CASSQVAGRNKQETQYF
TRBV5-1 once 17 CASSLAEGGGLSDEQFF